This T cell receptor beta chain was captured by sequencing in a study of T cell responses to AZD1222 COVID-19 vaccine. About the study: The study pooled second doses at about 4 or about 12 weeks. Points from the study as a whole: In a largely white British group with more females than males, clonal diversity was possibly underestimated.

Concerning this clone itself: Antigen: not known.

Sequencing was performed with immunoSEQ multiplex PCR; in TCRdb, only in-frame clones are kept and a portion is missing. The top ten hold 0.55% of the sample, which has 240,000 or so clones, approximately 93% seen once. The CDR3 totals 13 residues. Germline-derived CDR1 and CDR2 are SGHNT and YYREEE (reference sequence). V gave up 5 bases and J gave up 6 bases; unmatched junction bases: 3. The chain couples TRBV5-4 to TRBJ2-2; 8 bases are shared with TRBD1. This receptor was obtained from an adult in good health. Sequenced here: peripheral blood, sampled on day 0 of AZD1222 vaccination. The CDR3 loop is CASSGQGPGELFF. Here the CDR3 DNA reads TGTGCCAGCAGTGGACAGGGTCCCGGGGAGCTGTTTTTT.